What follows are 23 T cell receptor beta chains derived from one specimen sequenced in a study of blood T cell repertoires in COVID-19. TCRdb's copy holds only in-frame clones and misses some; the assay was immunoSEQ multiplex PCR. Of 250,000 or so clones in the sample, roughly 80% were seen once. The sequencing input was PBMCs or T cells enriched from blood (not recorded which). The origin of the receptors is a woman aged 40 to 49 who had been exposed to COVID-19.

The J gene is TRBJ1-3, the V gene TRBV4-3, with 8 nucleotides matching TRBD1. Germline CDR1 reads LGHNA; CDR2 reads YSLEER. The ends lost 1 base at V and 0 bases at J; junction bases unmatched: 14. The CDR3 extends over 20 amino acids. The CDR3 DNA sequence: TGCGCCAGCAGCCAAGGTCCCCGAACAGGGGGGGCCCACTCTGGAAACACCATATATTTT. Amino acids: CASSQGPRTGGAHSGNTIYF.

A note on this clone: A junction end diverges from the germline sequence, so it may reflect a read error. The CDR3 DNA sequence: TGCGCGACAGGGCCTCGGGGGGGGGAGCAGTACTTC. Its translation is CATGPRGGEQYF. The chain is built from TRBV28 and TRBJ2-7, with D possibly matching TRBD2 (8 bases). This CDR3 is built from 12 residues. The germline V gene has CDR1 MDHEN and CDR2 SYDVKM. Supplemented by reference TRBV28 and TRBJ2-7, the full variable domain reads DVKVTQSSRYLVKRTGEKVFLECVQDMDHENMFWYRQDPGLGLRLIYFSYDVKMKEKGDIPEGYSVSREKKERFSLILESASTNQTSMYLCATGPRGGEQYFGPGTRLTVT.

The gene calls are TRBV5-8 and TRBJ2-2; 9 bases are a match to TRBD1. Germline V gene lookup returns CDR1 SGHTS and CDR2 YDEGEE. The CDR3 has 15 amino acids. CDR3 residues: CANPTGGRDTGELFF. In DNA, the CDR3 is TGTGCAAATCCCACAGGGGGCAGGGACACCGGGGAGCTGTTTTTT.

A few counts support this clone. The chain employs TRBV7-3 and TRBJ1-2; a possible D gene is TRBD1 (6 bases). CDR1 is SGHTA and CDR2 is FQGTGA in the germline V gene. The CDR3 extends over 14 amino acids. Trimming took off 2 bases at V and 8 bases at J, with 15 bases between the two ends. CDR3 sequence (DNA): TGTGCCAGCAGCTTAGACCCGTCAGGGGACGGCTACACCTTC. Protein product: CASSLDPSGDGYTF.

This rearrangement joins TRBV4-2 to TRBJ1-3; D is unresolved. This CDR3 region has 15 residues. Trimming cost V 8 bases and J 2 bases, with 16 bases left between them. Germline-derived CDR1 and CDR2 are LGHNA and YNFKEQ. This CDR3 reads CASGSMVPPGNTIYF. In DNA form, the CDR3 reads TGTGCCAGCGGCTCGATGGTGCCCCCTGGAAACACCATATATTTT.

J is TRBJ2-1 and V is TRBV7-2, with 11 bases aligning to TRBD1. The CDR3 consists of 15 residues. The junction had 5 bases not matched to a gene; V was cut back by 2 bases and J by 8 bases. The germline V gene encodes CDR1 SGHTA and CDR2 FQGNSA. The CDR3 nucleotides are TGTGCCAGCAGCTTAACGGACAGGGGGCCCGATGAGCAGTTCTTC. It encodes CASSLTDRGPDEQFF.

The rearrangement links TRBV7-6 to TRBJ2-7; TRBD1 might be the D (6 bases). The CDR3 is made up of 16 amino acids. The germline V and J ends were trimmed by 0 bases and 1 base, with 13 bases remaining between them. The germline CDR1 and CDR2 sequences are SGHVS and FNYEAQ. CDR3 amino acids: CASSLAPGRGSYEQYF. CDR3 bases: TGTGCCAGCAGCTTAGCCCCGGGCAGGGGTTCCTACGAGCAGTACTTC.

The table lists this clone with a count of one. This rearrangement joins TRBV28 to TRBJ1-5; a possible D gene is TRBD1 (6 bases). The CDR3 length is 15 residues. CDR1 is MDHEN and CDR2 is SYDVKM in the germline V gene. The V end was cut by 1 base, the J end by 2 bases, with 9 bases between. The CDR3 region has the DNA TGTGCCAGCAGTTTATTATCAGGGGGCAATCAGCCCCAGCATTTT. Its translation is CASSLLSGGNQPQHF.

V usage is TRBV10-3 and J usage is TRBJ2-1, with 10 bases matching TRBD1. This CDR3 spans 15 amino acids. Germline V gene data show CDR1 as ENHRY and CDR2 as SYGVKD. Germline trimming cut 6 bases from V and 2 bases from J; bases unmatched to any gene: 4. The CDR3 bases are TGTGCCATCAGCGGAGGACAGGGGGCCTACAATGAGCAGTTCTTC. As protein: CAISGGQGAYNEQFF.

The CDR3 DNA is TGTGCCAGCAGCCATCTCGTGTCCCAGGCTAATGAAAAACTGTTTTTT. Amino acids: CASSHLVSQANEKLFF. V is TRBV11-1 and J is TRBJ1-4; D is ambiguous. The CDR3 runs 16 residues. Trimming took off 5 bases at V and 3 bases at J, with 16 bases between the two ends. The germline CDR1 and CDR2 sequences are SGHAT and FQDESV (reference sequence). The whole variable domain, remainder taken from reference TRBV11-1 and TRBJ1-4, is EAEVAQSPRYKITEKSQAVAFWCDPISGHATLYWYRQILGQGPELLVQFQDESVVDDSQLPKDRFSAERLKGVDSTLKIQPAELGDSAMYLCASSHLVSQANEKLFFGSGTQLSVL.

The chain has TRBV28 and TRBJ1-2; maybe TRBD1 (5 bases). Germline lookup yields CDR1 MDHEN and CDR2 SYDVKM. The V and J ends lost 5 bases and 4 bases respectively, with 17 bases between them. CDR3 length: 15 amino acids. The CDR3 region has the DNA TGTGCCAGCAGTCCCCGACCGACAGACATCTATGGCTACACCTTC. It yields the protein CASSPRPTDIYGYTF.

This chain joins TRBV18 and TRBJ2-1, with D perhaps matching TRBD1 (5 bases). V was cut by 5 bases and J by 8 bases, with 13 bases left in between. The CDR3 runs 13 residues. Germline V lookup: CDR1 KGHSH, CDR2 LQKENI. This CDR3 is CASSTARADEQFF. The DNA for the CDR3 is TGTGCCAGCTCAACGGCCAGGGCGGATGAGCAGTTCTTC.

The J gene is TRBJ1-2, the V gene TRBV30; 10 bases align to TRBD1. Trimming at V came to 3 bases and at J to 8 bases, leaving 9 bases not matched to a gene. This CDR3 is built from 14 residues. Per the germline V gene, CDR1 is GTSNPN and CDR2 is SVGIG (reference sequence). The CDR3 bases are TGTGCCTGGAGCCCGACAGGGGGCGCGTGGGGCTACACCTTC. This gives the protein CAWSPTGGAWGYTF.

This clone was seen a single time. The V and J genes are TRBV21-1 and TRBJ1-1; the table calls TRBD1, which could not be checked here. TRBV21-1 is a listed pseudogene. The CDR3 is 15 residues long. The CDR3 sequence: CASRKVGQGGTEAFF. The CDR3 DNA is TGTGCCAGCAGAAAAGTGGGACAGGGTGGCACTGAAGCTTTCTTT.

J is TRBJ2-7 and V is TRBV6-5; tentatively, D is TRBD2 (5 bases). CDR3 length: 15 residues. Germline CDR1 reads MNHEY; CDR2 reads SVGAGI. Trimming took 2 bases from V and 3 from J, leaving 14 bases between them. In nucleotides, the CDR3 is TGTGCCAGCAGTTACCGCCCGTCGGGATACTACGAGCAGTACTTC. It yields the protein CASSYRPSGYYEQYF.

The chain uses TRBV9 and TRBJ2-6; the D gene is possibly TRBD1 (6 bases). The CDR3 has 16 amino acids. The ends were cut back, 4 bases at V and 2 bases at J, with 13 bases in the middle. Germline V gene data show CDR1 as SGDLS and CDR2 as YYNGEE. The CDR3 protein is CASSNGQWAGANVLTF. DNA for the CDR3: TGTGCCAGCAGCAATGGACAGTGGGCTGGGGCCAACGTCCTGACTTTC.

The rearrangement links TRBV19 to TRBJ2-7, with 11 nucleotides matching TRBD1. CDR1 is LNHDA, CDR2 SQIVND, per germline (reference sequence). The length of the CDR3 is 14 residues. V lost 3 bases, J lost 5 bases, and 3 bases stayed unmatched. DNA for the CDR3: TGTGCCAGTAGTATGACGGACAGGGGGCACGAGCAGTACTTC. Its protein is CASSMTDRGHEQYF.

CDR3 in amino acids: CASSQEGGGLTGELFF. The CDR3 region has the DNA TGTGCCAGCAGCCAAGAAGGGGGTGGGCTAACCGGGGAGCTGTTTTTT. The chain links TRBV4-2 to TRBJ2-2, with a weak D call TRBD1 (6 bases). This CDR3 is built from 16 residues. Germline assignment: CDR1 LGHNA and CDR2 YNFKEQ. V lost 0 bases, J lost 5 bases, and 13 bases lay in between.

This chain joins TRBV6-6 and TRBJ2-2, with a possible D match to TRBD1 (6 bases). V was shortened by 5 bases and J by 2 bases, with 15 bases between the two germline ends. Germline V gives CDR1 MNHNY, CDR2 SVGAGI (reference sequence). The CDR3 sequence is 16 residues long. The CDR3 loop is CASSPRTALNTGELFF. DNA for the CDR3: TGTGCCAGCAGTCCCAGGACAGCCCTTAACACCGGGGAGCTGTTTTTT.

The rearrangement links TRBV25-1 to TRBJ2-6; 8 positions match TRBD1. Unmatched junction bases numbered 7, after V lost 6 bases and J lost 0 bases. Germline-derived CDR1 and CDR2 are MGHDK and SYGVNS. The CDR3 is made up of 17 amino acids. Here the CDR3 DNA reads TGTGCCAGCAGCACACAGGGGGTTCGCTCTGGGGCCAACGTCCTGACTTTC. Its translation: CASSTQGVRSGANVLTF.

The chain couples TRBV4-2 to TRBJ1-1, with D possibly TRBD1 on 5 matching bases. Germline values: CDR1 LGHNA, CDR2 YNFKEQ. The V end was cut by 4 bases, the J end by 3 bases, with 15 bases between. The CDR3 spans 15 residues. The CDR3 DNA reads TGTGCCAGCAGCCGCGGGGAGGGGTCGGACACTGAAGCTTTCTTT. Encoded protein: CASSRGEGSDTEAFF.

The chain has TRBV6-5 and TRBJ2-7, with 7 nucleotides matching TRBD1. CDR3 length: 15 amino acids. Looked up from germline, CDR1 is MNHEY and CDR2 is SVGAGI. Germline trimming cut 2 bases from V and 6 bases from J; bases unmatched to any gene: 10. For the CDR3, the DNA is TGTGCCAGCAGTTACGACGGGACAGTATTCGGCGAGCAGTACTTC. Protein sequence: CASSYDGTVFGEQYF.

The chain combines TRBV2 with TRBJ1-5, with a weak D call TRBD1 (5 bases). The germline V and J ends were trimmed by 3 bases and 7 bases, with 10 bases remaining between them. The CDR3 is made up of 13 amino acids. Germline CDR1 is SNHLY and CDR2 is FYNNEI. The CDR3 sequence: CASSETGGQPQHF. The DNA of the CDR3 is TGTGCCAGCAGTGAGACCGGGGGACAGCCCCAGCATTTT.